This T cell receptor beta chain was retrieved from a study of Ad26.COV2.S vaccination and SARS-CoV-2 variants. Across the whole study: In the study, Ad26.COV2.S was injected intramuscularly once, or twice 56 days apart. Study observations and caveats: Vaccine recipients showed a spike-specific TCR breadth that was higher than in placebo recipients. It was found that vaccine and placebo recipients had similar non-spike TCR breadth.

CDR1 is SGHNT and CDR2 is YYREEE in the germline V gene (reference sequence). Trimming removed 4 bases from V and 6 bases from J; junction bases left unmatched: 5. The CDR3 length is 14 residues. Noted treatment: 15 to 20 received Ad26.COV2.S at low or high dose, single or two shots; several received placebo; per-sample allocation not given. Day 63 after the first injection of vaccine or placebo was the sampling time. In Boston, an adult donor aged 18-55 years took part. The table came from immunoSEQ multiplex PCR; TCRdb's copy has only in-frame clones and leaves some out. The sample comprises approximately 300,000 clones, about 82% of which are singletons, and roughly 1.9% rests with the top ten. Comment on this clone: Antigen specificity is unknown.

The chain combines TRBV5-4 with TRBJ1-4; the match to TRBD1 covers 8 bases. Sample: peripheral blood, taken in a trial of Ad26.COV2.S vaccine versus placebo. The clonotype originates from a person aged 18 to 59 who received the Ad26.COV2.S COVID-19 vaccine or a placebo. The CDR3 coding sequence is TGTGCCAGCAGCGAAGACAGGGGTTATGAAAAACTGTTTTTT. This encodes CASSEDRGYEKLFF.